The subject of this entry is one T cell receptor beta chain. This sample is drawn from a study of memory CD4+ T cells and cytomegalovirus serostatus. Study-level background: Of the healthy Belgian adults, nine or ten were CMV seropositive and 24 seronegative.

Single viable CD3+CD4+CD8-CD45RO+ cells were sorted as the memory CD4+ T cells. This CDR3 spans 16 amino acids. The germline V gene encodes CDR1 LGHNA and CDR2 YSLEER. Trimming removed 3 bases from V and 8 bases from J, with 19 bases in between. Libraries were prepared by immunoSEQ multiplex PCR; TCRdb keeps only in-frame clonotypes and omits some of them. The data hold tens of thousands of clones, with about 81% observed a single time. The specimen was memory CD4+ T cells from blood. The rearrangement uses TRBV4-3 and TRBJ1-4; tentative D call: TRBD1 (5 bases). This TCR came from an adult in good health and CMV-seronegative. DNA for the CDR3: TGCGCCAGCAGCCAGGAGACAGTGCCTTTTGTAGAAAAACTGTTTTTT. Protein sequence: CASSQETVPFVEKLFF.